This T cell receptor (beta chain) was profiled in a study of response to subunit inactivated influenza vaccine. Study-level results: The authors put forward the suggestion that each seasonal influenza vaccination may bring in only a limited number of new T cells.

J was trimmed by 2 bases and V by 0 bases; bases with no gene match: 8. The CDR3 loop spans 17 amino acids. Germline CDR1 MNHEY, CDR2 SVGAGI. Using its own MiXCR run on the RT-PCR reads, TCRdb lists one record per CDR3 protein. Altogether approximately 520,000 distinct CDR3 sequences are present, roughly 27% being singletons, with the ten largest covering 1.5% to 2%. In the case of this clonotype: The antigen is not known.

This specimen was CD4+ T cells sorted from PBMCs, taken approximately 5 days after vaccination. The clonotype originates from a man aged 45 to 65 who received an inactivated influenza vaccine. The chain joins TRBV6-5 to TRBJ2-7; 9 nucleotides agree with TRBD1. DNA for the CDR3: TGTGCCAGCAGTTACTCAAAAATAAGACAGGGGGCCTACGAGCAGTACTTC. Its protein is CASSYSKIRQGAYEQYF.